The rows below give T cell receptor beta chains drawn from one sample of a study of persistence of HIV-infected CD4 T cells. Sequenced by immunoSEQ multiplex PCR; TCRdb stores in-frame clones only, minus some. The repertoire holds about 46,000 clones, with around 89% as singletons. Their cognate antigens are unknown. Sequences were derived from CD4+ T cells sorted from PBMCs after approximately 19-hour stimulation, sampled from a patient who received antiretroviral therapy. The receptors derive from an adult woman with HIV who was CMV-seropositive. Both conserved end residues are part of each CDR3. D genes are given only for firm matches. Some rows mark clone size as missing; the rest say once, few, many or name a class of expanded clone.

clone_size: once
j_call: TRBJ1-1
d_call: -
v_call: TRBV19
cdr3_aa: CASSPGHKNTEAFF
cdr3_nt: TGTGCCAGCTCGCCGGGACACAAGAACACTGAAGCTTTCTTT

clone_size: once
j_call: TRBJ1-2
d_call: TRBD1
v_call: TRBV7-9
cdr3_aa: CASTPGTGNYGYTF
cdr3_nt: TGTGCCAGCACCCCCGGGACAGGGAACTATGGCTACACCTTC

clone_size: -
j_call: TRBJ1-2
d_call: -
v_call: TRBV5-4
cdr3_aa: CASSLDRGRGYGYTF
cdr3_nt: TGTGCCAGCAGCTTGGACCGGGGGCGTGGGTATGGCTACACCTTC

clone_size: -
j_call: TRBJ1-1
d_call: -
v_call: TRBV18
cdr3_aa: CASSPNSAEAFF
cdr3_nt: TGTGCCAGCTCACCCAATAGCGCTGAAGCTTTCTTT

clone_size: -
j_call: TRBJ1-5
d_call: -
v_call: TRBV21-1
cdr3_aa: CASSKALEGNNGQPQHF
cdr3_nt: TGTGCCAGCAGCAAAGCGCTTGAGGGGAACAATGGTCAGCCCCAGCATTTT

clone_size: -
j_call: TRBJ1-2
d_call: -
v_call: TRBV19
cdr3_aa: CASSPDRRTGYTF
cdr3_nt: TGTGCCAGTAGTCCGGACCGTAGGACTGGCTACACCTTC

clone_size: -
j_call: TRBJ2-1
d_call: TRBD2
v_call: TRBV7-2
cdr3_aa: CATEDAGAGDNEQFF
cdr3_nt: TGTGCCACCGAAGATGCCGGAGCGGGAGACAATGAGCAGTTCTTC

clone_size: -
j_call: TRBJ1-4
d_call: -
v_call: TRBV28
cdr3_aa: CASSPTGSTNEKLFF
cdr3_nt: TGTGCCAGCAGTCCCACAGGGAGCACTAATGAAAAACTGTTTTTT

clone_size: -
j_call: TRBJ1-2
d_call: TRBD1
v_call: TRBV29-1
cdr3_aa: CSVEGGQGVGGYTF
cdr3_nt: TGCAGCGTTGAGGGAGGACAGGGAGTCGGTGGCTACACCTTC

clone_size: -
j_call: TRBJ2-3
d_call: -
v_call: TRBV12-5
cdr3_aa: CASGLATGSTDTQYF
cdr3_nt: TGTGCTAGTGGTTTGGCCACAGGGAGCACAGATACGCAGTATTTT

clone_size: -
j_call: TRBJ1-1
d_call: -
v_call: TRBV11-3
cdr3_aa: CASSSAGTKAFF
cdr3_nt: TGTGCCAGCAGCTCGGCCGGGACAAAGGCTTTCTTT

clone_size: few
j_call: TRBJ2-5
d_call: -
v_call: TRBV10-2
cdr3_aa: CASSDWETQYF
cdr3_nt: TGCGCCAGCAGTGATTGGGAGACCCAGTACTTC

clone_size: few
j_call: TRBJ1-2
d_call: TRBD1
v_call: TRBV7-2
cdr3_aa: CASTSLGTGTGGYYGYTF
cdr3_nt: TGTGCCAGCACCTCGCTGGGGACCGGGACAGGGGGCTACTATGGCTACACCTTC

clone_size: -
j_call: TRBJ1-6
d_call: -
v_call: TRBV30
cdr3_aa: CAWSVGGAQDSPLHF
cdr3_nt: TGTGCCTGGAGTGTAGGGGGGGCGCAGGATTCACCCCTCCACTTT

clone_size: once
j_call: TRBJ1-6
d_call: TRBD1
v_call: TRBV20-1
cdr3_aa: CSASLPAGGSSYNSPLHF
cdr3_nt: TGCAGTGCTAGTCTCCCGGCAGGGGGTAGTTCCTATAATTCACCCCTCCACTTT

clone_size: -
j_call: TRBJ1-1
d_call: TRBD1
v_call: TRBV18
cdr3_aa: CASSPQGGTEAFF
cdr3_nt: TGTGCCAGCTCTCCACAGGGGGGGACTGAAGCTTTCTTT

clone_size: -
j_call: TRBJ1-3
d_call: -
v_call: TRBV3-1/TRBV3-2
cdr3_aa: CASSQDVLSGNTIYF
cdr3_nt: TGTGCCAGCAGCCAAGATGTCCTCTCTGGAAACACCATATATTTT

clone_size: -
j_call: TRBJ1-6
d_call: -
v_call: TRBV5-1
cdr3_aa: CASSLDSPSSYNSPLHF
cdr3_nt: TGCGCCAGCAGCTTGGACAGCCCGAGCTCCTATAATTCACCCCTCCACTTT

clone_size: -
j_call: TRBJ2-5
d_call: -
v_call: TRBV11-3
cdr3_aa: CASSQNRGGQTQYF
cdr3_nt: TGTGCCAGCAGCCAGAACAGGGGGGGTCAGACCCAGTACTTC

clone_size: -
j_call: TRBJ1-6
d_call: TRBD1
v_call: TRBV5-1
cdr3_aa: CASNSGQPNSPLHF
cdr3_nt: TGCGCCAGCAACTCGGGACAGCCAAATTCACCCCTCCACTTT

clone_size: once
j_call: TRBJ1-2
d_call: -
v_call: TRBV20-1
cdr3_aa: CSASGEGHGYTF
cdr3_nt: TGCAGTGCTAGTGGGGAGGGACATGGCTACACCTTC

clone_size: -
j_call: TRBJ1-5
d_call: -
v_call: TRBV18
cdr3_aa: CASSPGGRNQPQHF
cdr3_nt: TGTGCCAGCTCACCAGGGGGGCGGAATCAGCCCCAGCATTTT

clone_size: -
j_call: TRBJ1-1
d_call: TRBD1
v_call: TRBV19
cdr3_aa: CATSGGRGTEAFF
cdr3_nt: TGTGCCACTTCAGGGGGCCGGGGGACTGAAGCTTTCTTT

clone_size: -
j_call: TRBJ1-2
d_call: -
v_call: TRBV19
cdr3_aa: CASSMSGGKNYGYTF
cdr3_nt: TGTGCCAGTAGTATGTCGGGGGGCAAAAACTATGGCTACACCTTC

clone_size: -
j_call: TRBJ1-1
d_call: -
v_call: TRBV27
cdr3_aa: CASSLRDVHTEAFF
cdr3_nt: TGTGCCAGCAGTTTACGGGACGTCCACACTGAAGCTTTCTTT

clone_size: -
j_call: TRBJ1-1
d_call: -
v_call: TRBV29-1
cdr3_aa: CSVALGGRQAFF
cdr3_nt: TGCAGCGTTGCTCTGGGGGGCAGGCAAGCTTTCTTT

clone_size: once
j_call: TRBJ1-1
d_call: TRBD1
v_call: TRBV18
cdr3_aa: CASSGQGAVNTEAFF
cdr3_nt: TGTGCCAGCTCAGGACAGGGGGCTGTGAACACTGAAGCTTTCTTT

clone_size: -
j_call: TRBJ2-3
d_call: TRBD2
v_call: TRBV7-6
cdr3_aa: CASSSRGAGGPTDTQYF
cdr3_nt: TGTGCCAGCAGCTCCCGGGGGGCGGGGGGCCCCACAGATACGCAGTATTTT

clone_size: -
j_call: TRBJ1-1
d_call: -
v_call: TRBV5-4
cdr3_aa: CASSLEVGTEAFF
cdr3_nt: TGTGCCAGCAGCTTGGAAGTGGGCACTGAAGCTTTCTTT

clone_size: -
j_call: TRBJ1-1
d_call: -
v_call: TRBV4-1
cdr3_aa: CASSQDIRRGTEAFF
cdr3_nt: TGCGCCAGCAGCCAAGATATAAGGAGGGGCACTGAAGCTTTCTTT

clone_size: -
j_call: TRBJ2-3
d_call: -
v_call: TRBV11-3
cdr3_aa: CASSLVQGPGSDTQYF
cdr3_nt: TGTGCCAGCAGCTTAGTTCAGGGGCCTGGTTCAGATACGCAGTATTTT

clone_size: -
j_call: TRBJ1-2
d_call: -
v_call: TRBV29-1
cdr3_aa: CSVEGPAGYTF
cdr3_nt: TGCAGCGTTGAAGGTCCAGCGGGCTACACCTTC

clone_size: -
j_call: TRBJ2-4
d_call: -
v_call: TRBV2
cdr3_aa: CASRVGSRKNIQYF
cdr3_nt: TGTGCCAGCAGAGTCGGGAGTAGGAAAAACATTCAGTACTTC

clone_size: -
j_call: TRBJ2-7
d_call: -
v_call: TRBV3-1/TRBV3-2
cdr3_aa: CASSQAGLSYEQYF
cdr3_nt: TGTGCCAGCAGCCAAGCAGGCCTATCCTACGAGCAGTACTTC

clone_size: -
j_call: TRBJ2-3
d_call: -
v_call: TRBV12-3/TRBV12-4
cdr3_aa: CASSLGATDTQYF
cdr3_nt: TGTGCCAGCAGTTTAGGGGCCACAGATACGCAGTATTTT

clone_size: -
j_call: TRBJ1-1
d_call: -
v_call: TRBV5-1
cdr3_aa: CASSLRERTEAFF
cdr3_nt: TGCGCCAGCAGCTTGAGAGAGAGGACTGAAGCTTTCTTT

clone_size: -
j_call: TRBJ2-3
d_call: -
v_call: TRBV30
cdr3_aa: CAWSGGPNTQYF
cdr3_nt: TGTGCCTGGAGTGGAGGGCCGAATACGCAGTATTTT

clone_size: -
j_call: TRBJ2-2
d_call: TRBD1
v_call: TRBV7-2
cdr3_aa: CASSPGQGTTGELFF
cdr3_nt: TGTGCCAGCAGCCCAGGACAGGGGACCACCGGGGAGCTGTTTTTT

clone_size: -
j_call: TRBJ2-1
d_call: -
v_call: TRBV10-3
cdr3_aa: CAISDGNEQFF
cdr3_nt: TGTGCCATCAGTGATGGGAATGAGCAGTTCTTC

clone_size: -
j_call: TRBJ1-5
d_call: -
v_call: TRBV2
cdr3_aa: CASSESNQPQHF
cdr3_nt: TGTGCCAGCAGTGAAAGCAATCAGCCCCAGCATTTT

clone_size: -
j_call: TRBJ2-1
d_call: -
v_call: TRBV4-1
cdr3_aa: CASSQGAASYNEQFF
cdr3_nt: TGCGCCAGCAGCCAAGGAGCAGCTTCCTACAATGAGCAGTTCTTC

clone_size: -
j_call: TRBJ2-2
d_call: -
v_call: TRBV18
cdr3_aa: CASSETQGGTGELFF
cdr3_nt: TGTGCCAGCTCCGAGACACAGGGAGGTACCGGGGAGCTGTTTTTT

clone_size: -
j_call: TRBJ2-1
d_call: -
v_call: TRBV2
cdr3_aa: CASSQYNEQFF
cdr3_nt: TGTGCCAGCAGTCAATACAATGAGCAGTTCTTC

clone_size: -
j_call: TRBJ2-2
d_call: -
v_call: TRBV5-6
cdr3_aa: CASTLNPAASTGELFF
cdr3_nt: TGTGCCAGCACCCTAAATCCGGCTGCGAGCACCGGGGAGCTGTTTTTT

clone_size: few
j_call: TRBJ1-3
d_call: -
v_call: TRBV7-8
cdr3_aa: CASSSRARARGNTIYF
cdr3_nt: TGTGCCAGCAGCTCGAGGGCCCGGGCGCGGGGAAACACCATATATTTT

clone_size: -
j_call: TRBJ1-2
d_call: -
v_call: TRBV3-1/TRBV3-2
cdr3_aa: CASSPRDNGYTF
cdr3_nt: TGTGCCAGCAGCCCACGGGACAATGGCTACACCTTC

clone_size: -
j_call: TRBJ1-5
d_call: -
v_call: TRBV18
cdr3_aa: CASSPPGPDNQPQHF
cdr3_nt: TGTGCCAGCTCACCACCAGGGCCTGACAATCAGCCCCAGCATTTT

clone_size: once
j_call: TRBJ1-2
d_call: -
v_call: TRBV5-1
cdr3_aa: CASSLDTAVYGYTF
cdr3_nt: TGCGCCAGCAGCTTGGATACAGCTGTATATGGCTACACCTTC

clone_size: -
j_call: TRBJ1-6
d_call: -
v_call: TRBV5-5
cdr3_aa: CASSFGTHGSPLHF
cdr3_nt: TGTGCCAGCAGCTTTGGGACCCACGGTTCACCCCTCCACTTT

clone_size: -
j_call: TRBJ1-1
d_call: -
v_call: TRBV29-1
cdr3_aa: CSVGKGNTEAFF
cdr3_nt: TGCAGCGTTGGGAAGGGGAACACTGAAGCTTTCTTT

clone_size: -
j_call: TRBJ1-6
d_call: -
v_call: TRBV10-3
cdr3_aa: CAISDVGTDYNSPLHF
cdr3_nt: TGTGCCATCAGTGATGTTGGGACGGACTATAATTCACCCCTCCACTTT

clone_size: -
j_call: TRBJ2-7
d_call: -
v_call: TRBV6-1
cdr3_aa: CASSEGAGRTYEQYF
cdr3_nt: TGTGCCAGCAGTGAAGGGGCCGGTAGGACCTACGAGCAGTACTTC

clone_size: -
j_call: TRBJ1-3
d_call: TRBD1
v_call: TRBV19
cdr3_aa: CASSIDRAASGNTIYF
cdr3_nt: TGTGCCAGTAGTATCGACAGGGCTGCCTCTGGAAACACCATATATTTT

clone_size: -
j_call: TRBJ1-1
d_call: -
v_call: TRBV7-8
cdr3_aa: CASGKGTLNTEAFF
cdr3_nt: TGTGCCAGCGGGAAGGGGACCCTGAACACTGAAGCTTTCTTT